This TCR beta chain was recorded in a study of post-analysis software for immune sequencing data (dated by TCRdb to 2015 to 2017). For context, the study as a whole: The recorded disease courses included relapsing-remitting, secondary progressive and progressive-relapsing multiple sclerosis, and some patients had no subtype annotation. The multiple sclerosis patient repertoires were compared with about a dozen previously published healthy control repertoires from donors aged 6 to 25 years. A subset of samples was prepared in parallel using single-end sample barcoding, then pooled and co-amplified after Illumina adapter ligation.

What the work shows at the level of the full study, not this receptor alone: Strong co-clustering of samples prepared in the same batch was shown by direct clustering with F measure, prompting a batch-effect correction. Multiple sclerosis patients had significantly lower normalized Chao1 diversity than controls, a result that suggests substantial peripheral T-cell clonal expansion. The multiple sclerosis patient group was slightly younger than the control group.

This clonotype was counted a few times. The clone's antigen remains unknown. It has no much larger one-base neighbor in the sample; base qualities were not kept. To demonstrate the VDJtools post-analysis software, TCR beta repertoires were profiled from the peripheral blood of 10 to 15 young patients with multiple sclerosis. The multiple sclerosis patients were children and adolescents ranging in age from 6 to 15 years. Libraries came from PCR. Reads for this sample came from an Illumina HiSeq 2500. To reduce PCR and sequencing biases, unique molecular identifiers were built into the TCR beta cDNA libraries. Every 1 to 10 million input T cells yielded approximately 500,000 cDNA molecules, meaning each molecule approximated one T cell. Patient libraries were prepared and sequenced with the same protocol used for the earlier healthy control dataset. Within a given batch, samples were prepared together, multiplexed and sequenced on the same HiSeq lane. In the paper's pipeline: Raw barcoded reads were processed with MIGEC, and single-read molecular identifier groups were discarded before consensus assembly and CDR3 extraction. VDJtools was used for post-analysis of the clonotype tables, with diversity normalized by down-sampling every dataset to the smallest sample size. Repertoire overlap clustering matched CDR3 amino acid but not nucleotide sequences to correct batch-related cross-sample contamination. Starting from the raw public reads, TCRdb applied fastp trimming at Q25, assembled clones with MiXCR and retained in-frame beta chains. Each CDR3 protein appears once, grouped with its most common genes and DNA. These V and J calls rely on TCRdb rather than the paper's analysis. The sample table shows about 540,000 distinct CDR3 sequences, and approximately 34% are seen once. About 6% of the sample is held by the ten biggest clonotypes.

Sample: blood. The origin of this receptor is a girl aged 2-17 years with multiple sclerosis.

CDR3 sequence: CASSLTAIEAFF. The nucleotide sequence reads as follows: TGTGCCAGCAGCTTGACAGCCATTGAAGCTTTCTTT. This chain is built from TRBV11-2 and TRBJ1-1; tentative D gene TRBD1, with 5 bases matching. Trimming costs V 3 bases and J 7 bases, and their ends lie 9 bases apart. Including cysteine and phenylalanine, the CDR3 has 12 amino acids. Just the 36-base CDR3 DNA is kept, in frame starting at base 1. Looking up the germline V gene yields CDR1 SGHAT and CDR2 FQNNGV.